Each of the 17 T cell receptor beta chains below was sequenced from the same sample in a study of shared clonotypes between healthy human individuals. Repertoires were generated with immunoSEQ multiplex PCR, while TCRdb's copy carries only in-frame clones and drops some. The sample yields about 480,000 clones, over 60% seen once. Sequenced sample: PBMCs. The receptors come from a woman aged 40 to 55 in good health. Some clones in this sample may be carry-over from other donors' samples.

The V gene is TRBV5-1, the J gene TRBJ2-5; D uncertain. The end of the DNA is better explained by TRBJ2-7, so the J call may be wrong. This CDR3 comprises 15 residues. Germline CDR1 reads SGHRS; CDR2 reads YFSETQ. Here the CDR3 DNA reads TGCGCCAGCAGCTTGGGGGTTGGGCCCTCCTACGAGCAGTACTTC. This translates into CASSLGVGPSYEQYF.

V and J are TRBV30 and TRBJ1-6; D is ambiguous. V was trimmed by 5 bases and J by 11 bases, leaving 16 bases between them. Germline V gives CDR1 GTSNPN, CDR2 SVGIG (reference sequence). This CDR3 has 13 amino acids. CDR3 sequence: CAWQAPLRTPLHF. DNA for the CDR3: TGTGCCTGGCAGGCACCCCTTCGAACACCCCTCCACTTT.

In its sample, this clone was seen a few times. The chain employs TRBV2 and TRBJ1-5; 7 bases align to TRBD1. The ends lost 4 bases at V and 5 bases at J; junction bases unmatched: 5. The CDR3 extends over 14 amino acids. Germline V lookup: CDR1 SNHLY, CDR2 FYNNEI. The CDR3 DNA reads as TGTGCCAGCAGTGCAGACAGGGCCTATCAGCCCCAGCATTTT. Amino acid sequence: CASSADRAYQPQHF.

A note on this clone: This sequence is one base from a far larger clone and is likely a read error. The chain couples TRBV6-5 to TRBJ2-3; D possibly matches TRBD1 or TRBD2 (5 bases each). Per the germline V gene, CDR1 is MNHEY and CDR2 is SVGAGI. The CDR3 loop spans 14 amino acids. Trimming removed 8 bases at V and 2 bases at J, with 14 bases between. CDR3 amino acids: CASGLGTVTDTQYF. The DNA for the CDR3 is TGTGCCAGCGGGCTCGGGACCGTCACAGATACGCAGTATTTT.

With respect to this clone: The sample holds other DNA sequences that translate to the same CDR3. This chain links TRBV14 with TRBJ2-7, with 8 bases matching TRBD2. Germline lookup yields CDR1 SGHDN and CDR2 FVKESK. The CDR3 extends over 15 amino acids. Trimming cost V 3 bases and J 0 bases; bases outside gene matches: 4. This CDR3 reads CASSHPGTSSYEQYF. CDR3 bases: TGTGCCAGCAGCCATCCCGGGACTAGCTCCTACGAGCAGTACTTC.

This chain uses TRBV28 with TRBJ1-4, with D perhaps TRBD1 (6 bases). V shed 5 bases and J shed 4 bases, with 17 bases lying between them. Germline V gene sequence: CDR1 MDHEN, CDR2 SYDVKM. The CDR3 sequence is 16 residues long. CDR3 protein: CASSPRTGKDNEKLFF. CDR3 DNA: TGTGCCAGCAGTCCTCGAACAGGGAAGGATAATGAAAAACTGTTTTTT. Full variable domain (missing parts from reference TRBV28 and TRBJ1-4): DVKVTQSSRYLVKRTGEKVFLECVQDMDHENMFWYRQDPGLGLRLIYFSYDVKMKEKGDIPEGYSVSREKKERFSLILESASTNQTSMYLCASSPRTGKDNEKLFFGSGTQLSVL.

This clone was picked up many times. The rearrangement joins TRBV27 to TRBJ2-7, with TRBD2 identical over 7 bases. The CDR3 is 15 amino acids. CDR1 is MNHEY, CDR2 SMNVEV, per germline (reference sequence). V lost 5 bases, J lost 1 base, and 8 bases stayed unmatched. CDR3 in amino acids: CASSPGPSGSYEQYF. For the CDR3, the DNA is TGTGCCAGCAGTCCAGGGCCTAGCGGTTCCTACGAGCAGTACTTC.

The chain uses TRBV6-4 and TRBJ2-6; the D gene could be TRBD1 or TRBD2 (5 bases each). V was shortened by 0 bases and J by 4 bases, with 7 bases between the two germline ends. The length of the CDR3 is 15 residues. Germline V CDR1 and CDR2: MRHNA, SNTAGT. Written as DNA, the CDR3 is TGTGCCAGCAGTGACTCGGGGACCGGGGCCAACGTCCTGACTTTC. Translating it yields CASSDSGTGANVLTF.

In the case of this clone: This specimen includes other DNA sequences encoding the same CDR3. CDR3 residues: CASSIGYNEQFF. The CDR3 DNA is TGTGCCAGTAGTATAGGATACAATGAGCAGTTCTTC. The chain joins TRBV19 to TRBJ2-1; D not resolved. The V gene lost 1 base and the J gene lost 4 bases, with 2 bases spanning the gap. CDR3 length: 12 residues. CDR1 and CDR2 (germline): LNHDA, SQIVND (reference sequence).

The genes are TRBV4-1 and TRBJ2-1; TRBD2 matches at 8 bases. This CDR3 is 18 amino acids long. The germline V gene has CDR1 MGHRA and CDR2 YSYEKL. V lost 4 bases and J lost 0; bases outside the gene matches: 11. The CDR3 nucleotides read TGCGCCAGCAGCCCTTTGGGAAGCGGGAGACACTCCTACAATGAGCAGTTCTTC. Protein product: CASSPLGSGRHSYNEQFF.

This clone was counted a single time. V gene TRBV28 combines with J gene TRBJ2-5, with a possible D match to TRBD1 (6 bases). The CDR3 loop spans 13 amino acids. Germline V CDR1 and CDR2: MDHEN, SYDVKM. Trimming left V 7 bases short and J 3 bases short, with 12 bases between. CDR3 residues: CASTRRGKETQYF. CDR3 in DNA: TGTGCCAGCACCAGAAGGGGGAAAGAGACCCAGTACTTC.

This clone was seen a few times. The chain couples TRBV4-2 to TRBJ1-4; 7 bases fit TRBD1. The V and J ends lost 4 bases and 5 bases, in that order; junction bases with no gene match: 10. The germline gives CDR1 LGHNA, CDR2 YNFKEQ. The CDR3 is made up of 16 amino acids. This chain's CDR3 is CASSRGGNRGNEKLFF. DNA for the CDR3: TGTGCCAGCAGCCGCGGAGGGAACAGGGGAAATGAAAAACTGTTTTTT.

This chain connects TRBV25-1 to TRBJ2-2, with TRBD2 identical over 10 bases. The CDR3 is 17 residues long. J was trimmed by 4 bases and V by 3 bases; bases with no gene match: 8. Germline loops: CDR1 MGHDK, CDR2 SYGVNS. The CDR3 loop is CASSDTKREGRTGELFF. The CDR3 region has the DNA TGTGCCAGCAGTGACACCAAGCGGGAGGGCCGCACCGGGGAGCTGTTTTTT. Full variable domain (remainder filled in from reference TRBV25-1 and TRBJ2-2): EADIYQTPRYLVIGTGKKITLECSQTMGHDKMYWYQQDPGMELHLIHYSYGVNSTEKGDLSSESTVSRIRTEHFPLTLESARPSHTSQYLCASSDTKREGRTGELFFGEGSRLTVL.

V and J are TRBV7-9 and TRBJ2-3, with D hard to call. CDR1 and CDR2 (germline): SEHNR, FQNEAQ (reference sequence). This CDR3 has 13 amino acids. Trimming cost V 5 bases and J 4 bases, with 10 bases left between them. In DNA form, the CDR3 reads TGTGCCAGCAGCGAGCTAAGGGCAGATACGCAGTATTTT. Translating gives CASSELRADTQYF.

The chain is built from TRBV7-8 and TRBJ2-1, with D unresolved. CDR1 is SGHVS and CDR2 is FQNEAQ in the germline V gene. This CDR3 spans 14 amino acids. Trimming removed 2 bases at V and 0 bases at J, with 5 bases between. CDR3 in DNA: TGTGCCAGCAGCTTATCCGGCTCCTACAATGAGCAGTTCTTC. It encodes CASSLSGSYNEQFF.

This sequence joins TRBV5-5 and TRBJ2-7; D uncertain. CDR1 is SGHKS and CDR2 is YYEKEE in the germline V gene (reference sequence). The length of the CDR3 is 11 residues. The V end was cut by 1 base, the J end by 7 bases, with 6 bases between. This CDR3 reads CASSLWPEQYF. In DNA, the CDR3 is TGTGCCAGCAGCTTGTGGCCAGAGCAGTACTTC.

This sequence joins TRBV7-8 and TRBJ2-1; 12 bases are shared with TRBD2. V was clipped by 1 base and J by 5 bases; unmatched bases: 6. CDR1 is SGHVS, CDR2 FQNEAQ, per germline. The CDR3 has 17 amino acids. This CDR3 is CASSLGQLAGGHNEQFF. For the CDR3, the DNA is TGTGCCAGCAGCTTAGGGCAACTAGCGGGAGGACACAATGAGCAGTTCTTC.